The sequence of this TCR beta chain was determined in a study of metastatic and nonmetastatic thyroid tumors (dated by TCRdb to between 2020 and 2021). Broadly, across the study: The researchers compared repertoires between peripheral blood samples and tumor or nodule tissue samples from patients with malignant or benign thyroid disease.

In the case of this clone: Its binding antigen is unknown. No much larger clone is present one base from it, and per-base qualities are unavailable.

From cysteine to phenylalanine, the CDR3 is 10 amino acids long. Only CDR3 DNA is held: 30 bases, read in frame from base 1. Trimming removed 6 bases from V and 15 bases from J, leaving 12 bases between the germline ends. The germline V gene provides CDR1 MNHNS and CDR2 SASEGT. No patient had received any treatment before thyroid surgery. Using T-cell receptor beta sequencing, the study looked back at clinical samples from patients collected from the early 2010s to the late 2010s. Broader findings and caveats from the paper: In both blood and tumor samples, TCR beta diversity was reported to be significantly higher in malignant tumors than in benign nodules.

Library prep was done by PCR. Sequencing used an Illumina HiSeq 4000. High-throughput sequencing was used to profile the TCR beta-chain CDR3 region of each patient. In the source study's methods: The researchers built a classifier to tell apart papillary thyroid cancer patients with distant metastasis, based on CDR3 differences among clinicopathological groups. The Shannon index was used to assess repertoire diversity, and the Morisita-Horn index was used to assess tumor-blood repertoire similarity. The public reads were run again by TCRdb, first through fastp at Q25 and then through MiXCR, and only productive beta chains were kept. TCRdb's processing, not the authors' own work, is the source of the V and J calls. The sample table records around 7,100 clones; 25% to 35% of these occur just once. 16% of the sample is held by the ten biggest clonotypes.

The origin of this receptor is a female donor with papillary thyroid cancer or a benign thyroid nodule (not recorded which). Some clones in this sample may be carry-over from other donors' samples. Sequenced material: adjacent normal tissue. The rearrangement combines TRBV6-1 with TRBJ2-1; a weak D assignment points to TRBD1 (6 bases agree). The nucleotide sequence is TGTGCCAGCAGCGGAACAGGGTGGTTCTTC. It is translated as CASSGTGWFF.